This TCR beta chain was captured by sequencing in a study of tumor-infiltrating lymphocytes in primary liver carcinoma. Study-level background: Both sexes were represented among patients, who were 30 to 69 years old. T1-T3 N0M0 was the stage of the tumors, which were roughly 4.2 to 10 cm across.

Germline assignment: CDR1 SQVTM and CDR2 ANQGSEA. The CDR3 is 14 residues long. TCR beta cDNA was prepared out of about 530 ng total RNA by means of a constant-region primer. Libraries of TCR beta came from three nested multiplex PCR rounds with slightly modified ARM-PCR. Researchers ran the first two PCR rounds for approximately 9 cycles each with TRBV1-TRBV30 forward primers and a C-beta reverse primer. TCRdb called the multiplex PCR reads again in MiXCR, with one record for every CDR3 protein. Of 300,000 to 350,000 distinct CDR3 sequences in the sample, almost 60% were seen once. With regard to this clonotype: The junction and the germline gene differ at one end; a read error may be behind it.

The blood RNA (from unsorted whole blood) was obtained, and germline DNA was also extracted. Prior to surgery, roughly 4.4 milliliters of peripheral blood were drawn. The sequence came from a woman under 40 with primary liver carcinoma and hepatitis B virus infection. The sample taken for sequencing was peripheral blood. The V and J genes are TRBV29-1 and TRBJ2-1, with D possibly being TRBD2 (5 bases). The CDR3 region is CSVEDRGSYNEQFF. The CDR3 DNA is TGCAGCGTAGAAGACCGCGGGTCCTACAATGAGCAGTTCTTC.